The T cell receptor beta chain under discussion was sequenced for a study of blood T cell repertoires in COVID-19. The overall study: Specimens from acute and convalescent COVID-19 originated in the United States, Italy and Spain. The analysed material was cDNA or gDNA that came from T cells, B-cell-depleted T cells, or PBMCs.

Source study methods: Estimated nucleated cell counts came from reference gene primer amplification. The data were produced by immunoSEQ multiplex PCR, yet TCRdb's version contains in-frame clones alone and is incomplete. That table furnishes V, J and clone size, whereas the DNA furnished D and trimming. Among 77,000 or so clones listed, around 72% were seen once. CDR3 size: 11 residues. Trimming removed 4 bases at V and 3 bases at J, with 4 bases between. The germline V gene encodes CDR1 SGHTA and CDR2 FQGNSA. The TCR originated in a human donor with acute or convalescent COVID-19. The donor label of this sample is uncertain. The source material was peripheral blood. V usage is TRBV7-2 and J usage is TRBJ2-7, with unresolved D. The CDR3 DNA reads as TGTGCCAGCAGCTCCTACTACGAGCAGTACGTC. This encodes CASSSYYEQYV.